The sequence of this TCR beta chain was determined in a study of T-cell reconstitution after alpha-beta-depleted transplantation in children. Study-level points and caveats: About two months after transplant, alpha-beta T cells reportedly came from several hundred expanded graft clones. From newly produced T cells came most of the T-cell counts and diversity one year after transplant.

This clonotype was seen only a few times. No antigen is known for it. CDR1 is SGHTA and CDR2 is FQGNSA in the germline V gene. The junction had 9 bases not matched to a gene; V was cut back by 0 bases and J by 4 bases. This CDR3 region has 17 residues. Preparation of the TCRbeta library used unique molecular identifiers. TCRdb re-analysed the PCR reads in MiXCR, keeping a single row per CDR3 protein. Of about 980,000 distinct CDR3 sequences listed, about 26% are singletons. Sequencing used PBMCs, mostly from graft donor cells, obtained 360 days after TCRalphabeta/CD19-depleted stem cell transplant. The receptor was isolated from a boy younger than two who had a stem cell transplant for SCID, so the T cells may come from the graft donor. This chain connects TRBV7-2 to TRBJ1-2; 9 bases fit TRBD1. The DNA for the CDR3 is TGTGCCAGCAGCTTAGCATTATACAGGGGGCTGCGCTATGGCTACACCTTC. Amino acid sequence: CASSLALYRGLRYGYTF.